Sequencing of this T cell receptor (beta chain) was carried out in a study of cytomegalovirus exposure and HLA in healthy donors. Each donor was healthy, and each was a bone marrow donor. Whole-study findings and limits: Prior analysis indicated that the majority of TCR beta V segments exhibited productivity approximately 87% or approximately 30% of the time. Later analysis showed most CMV-associated TCR beta chains appearing HLA-restricted. In a later analysis, at a false discovery rate of 0.05, fewer than 20,000 TCR beta sequences matched HLA alleles.

As to this clone: Its antigen is undetermined.

Germline values: CDR1 SGHRS, CDR2 YFSETQ. V lost 1 base, J lost 2 bases, and 5 bases stayed unmatched. The length of the CDR3 is 16 residues. PCR used 60 Vbeta primers and 13 Jbeta primers. The method was immunoSEQ multiplex PCR; TCRdb's version includes in-frame clones alone and lacks a portion of them. The sample consists of about 100,000 clones, roughly 75% of them appearing once. The chain links TRBV5-1 to TRBJ2-3; TRBD1 aligns across 9 bases. The source is a male donor in good health and CMV-seropositive. The sequenced sample was PBMCs. DNA for the CDR3: TGCGCCAGCAGCTTGTTGGGACAGGGAGACACAGATACGCAGTATTTT. Translating gives CASSLLGQGDTDTQYF.